This passage covers 16 T cell receptor beta chains from one sample sequenced in a study of T-cell reconstitution after alpha-beta-depleted transplantation in children. Unique molecular identifiers were incorporated when the TCRbeta library was constructed. TCRdb recomputed calls from the PCR reads with MiXCR, one row per CDR3 protein. Among about 180,000 distinct CDR3 sequences listed, around 10% were seen once. Sequenced material: PBMCs, taken before TCRalphabeta/CD19-depleted stem cell transplant. The receptors here all came from a boy between 2 and 10 years old with acute myeloid leukemia, due to receive a stem cell transplant.

The table lists this clonotype with many counts. V and J are TRBV20-1 and TRBJ1-2; 9 bases align to TRBD1. Germline V gene data show CDR1 as DFQATT and CDR2 as SNEGSKA (reference sequence). This CDR3 spans 12 amino acids. The V and J ends lost 6 bases and 4 bases, in that order; junction bases with no gene match: 3. The CDR3 protein is CSALGQGYGYTF. The CDR3 DNA is TGCAGTGCCTTGGGACAGGGCTATGGCTACACCTTC.

This clonotype was found many times. V is TRBV20-1 and J is TRBJ2-6; D not resolved. Trimming pared 5 bases from V and 0 bases from J, leaving 11 bases between. The germline V gene encodes CDR1 DFQATT and CDR2 SNEGSKA (reference sequence). This CDR3 comprises 15 residues. CDR3 DNA: TGCAGTGCTCCGGGCTCCTCCTCTGGGGCCAACGTCCTGACTTTC. Translated, it gives CSAPGSSSGANVLTF.

In this sample, this clonotype turned up many times. This chain links TRBV20-1 with TRBJ2-7; D gene uncertain. Between the trimmed V and J ends, which lost 4 bases and 1 base, there was a span of 11 bases. CDR3 size: 13 residues. The germline gives CDR1 DFQATT, CDR2 SNEGSKA (reference sequence). CDR3 sequence (DNA): TGCAGTGCTACGAGCACAGTGTCCTACGAGCAGTACTTC. As protein: CSATSTVSYEQYF.

At least ten counts were recorded for this clonotype. Here the CDR3 reads CASAVRESNQPQHF. The CDR3 DNA follows: TGTGCCAGCGCTGTCAGGGAAAGCAATCAGCCCCAGCATTTT. The gene calls are TRBV6-1 and TRBJ1-5, with a weak D call TRBD1 (5 bases). The germline CDR1 and CDR2 sequences are MNHNS and SASEGT. This CDR3 comprises 14 residues. V shed 8 bases and J shed 1 base, with 12 bases lying between them.

This clonotype was seen ten or more times. CDR3 sequence: CASSLKGLAGVTGELFF. The DNA for the CDR3 is TGCGCCAGCAGCTTGAAAGGACTAGCGGGAGTTACCGGGGAGCTGTTTTTT. The gene calls are TRBV5-1 and TRBJ2-2; 13 nucleotides match TRBD2. V gave up 1 base and J gave up 5 bases; unmatched junction bases: 5. The germline V gene has CDR1 SGHRS and CDR2 YFSETQ. This CDR3 has 17 amino acids.

At least ten counts were recorded for this clonotype. The chain couples TRBV6-5 to TRBJ2-5; D gene unclear. V dropped 6 bases and J dropped 1 base, with 9 bases sitting between them. There are 13 residues in the CDR3. Germline CDR1 and CDR2: MNHEY and SVGAGI. The CDR3 coding sequence is TGTGCCAGCAGCCGACTTAGCCAAGAGACCCAGTACTTC. This gives the protein CASSRLSQETQYF.

In this sample, this clonotype turned up many times. The chain combines TRBV4-1 with TRBJ2-1; tentative D call: TRBD2 (6 bases). Germline CDR1 is MGHRA and CDR2 is YSYEKL. The CDR3 runs 15 residues. The V end was cut by 5 bases, the J end by 7 bases, with 18 bases between. The CDR3 loop is CASSYQSPAGNEQFF. In DNA form, the CDR3 reads TGCGCCAGCAGCTATCAATCGCCGGCGGGAAATGAGCAGTTCTTC.

Concerning this clonotype: Compared with germline, one end of the junction differs, possibly owing to a read error. The rearrangement joins TRBV27 to TRBJ1-1; 10 bases agree with TRBD1. Germline CDR1 is MNHEY and CDR2 is SMNVEV (reference sequence). This CDR3 has 15 residues. CDR3 sequence (DNA): TGTGCCAGCAATCGGCAGGGACAGGGGCCCACTGAAGCTTCCTTT. This encodes CASNRQGQGPTEASF.

This clonotype was counted at least ten times. The chain combines TRBV5-1 with TRBJ2-1; D ambiguous. The CDR3 is 14 amino acids. Per germline, CDR1 SGHRS and CDR2 YFSETQ. The V end lost 6 bases, the J end lost 5 bases, and 15 bases lay between the germline ends. CDR3 DNA sequence: TGCGCCAGCACCCACCGGGCCCCAAACAATGAGCAGTTCTTC. Translation gives CASTHRAPNNEQFF.

In its sample, this clonotype was seen many times. The chain has TRBV11-1 and TRBJ1-4, with a weak D call TRBD1 (5 bases). CDR1 and CDR2 (germline): SGHAT, FQDESV (reference sequence). The ends were cut back, 5 bases at V and 3 bases at J, with 13 bases in the middle. The CDR3 length is 15 residues. The CDR3 DNA is TGTGCCAGCAGCCTCCACGGGGGGGCTAATGAAAAACTGTTTTTT. Protein: CASSLHGGANEKLFF.

This clonotype was counted at least ten times. V and J are TRBV18 and TRBJ2-7; D may be TRBD2 (6 bases). V lost 0 bases and J lost 3, with 12 bases in between. The CDR3 is 15 residues long. Germline V lookup: CDR1 KGHSH, CDR2 LQKENI. Here the CDR3 reads CASSPPGWGGYEQYF. CDR3 nucleotides: TGTGCCAGCTCACCACCCGGATGGGGAGGCTACGAGCAGTACTTC.

The chain recombines TRBV18 with TRBJ2-3, with D perhaps TRBD2 (5 bases). The V and J ends lost 2 bases and 2 bases respectively, with 11 bases between them. Germline values: CDR1 KGHSH, CDR2 LQKENI. The CDR3 extends over 15 amino acids. The CDR3 protein is CASSPTWTVTDTQYF. The CDR3 DNA is TGTGCCAGCTCACCAACTTGGACTGTCACAGATACGCAGTATTTT.

This clonotype was seen ten or more times. The chain carries TRBV5-1 and TRBJ2-1; perhaps D is TRBD1 or TRBD2 (5 bases each). There are 15 residues in the CDR3. V was shortened by 4 bases and J by 0 bases, with 11 bases between the two germline ends. The germline CDR1 and CDR2 sequences are SGHRS and YFSETQ. In nucleotides, the CDR3 is TGCGCCAGCAGCGGGGGACGGAGCTCCTACAATGAGCAGTTCTTC. Its translation: CASSGGRSSYNEQFF. Filled out from reference TRBV5-1 and TRBJ2-1, the complete variable domain reads KAGVTQTPRYLIKTRGQQVTLSCSPISGHRSVSWYQQTPGQGLQFLFEYFSETQRNKGNFPGRFSGRQFSNSRSEMNVSTLELGDSALYLCASSGGRSSYNEQFFGPGTRLTVL.

Points on this clonotype: A much bigger clone sits one base away, suggesting this may be a read error. The chain has TRBV7-8 and TRBJ2-2; perhaps TRBD1 as D (5 bases). Trimming pared 5 bases from V and 8 bases from J, leaving 15 bases between. Looked up from germline, CDR1 is SGHVS and CDR2 is FQNEAQ. The CDR3 is 14 amino acids. CDR3: CASSPQTGAGELFF. The CDR3 DNA reads TGTGCCAGCAGCCCCCAGACTGGGGCGGGGGAGCTGTTTTTT.

The sample holds many counts of this clonotype. J is TRBJ1-5 and V is TRBV11-2; D is possibly TRBD1 (5 bases). The germline gives CDR1 SGHAT, CDR2 FQNNGV. This CDR3 contains 15 residues. V gave up 2 bases and J gave up 0 bases, with 8 bases separating them. As DNA, the CDR3 is TGTGCCAGCAGCTTACTGGGGGATAGCAATCAGCCCCAGCATTTT. Translation gives CASSLLGDSNQPQHF.

This clonotype was found many times. A junction end diverges from the germline sequence, so it may reflect a read error. The chain carries TRBV5-1 and TRBJ2-7; 7 bases are a match to TRBD1. CDR1 is SGHRS and CDR2 is YFSETQ in the germline V gene. The CDR3 consists of 12 residues. The CDR3: CASSRDSYEQYF. CDR3 nucleotides: TGTGCCAGCAGCAGGGACAGCTACGAGCAGTACTTC.